The clone carrying this T cell receptor (beta chain) was counted between two and nine times. The antigen is not known. The sample is drawn from a study of human T cells and chemical hapten exposure. Turning to the study itself: Once 0.01% DPC had been applied to the upper back by patch test, readings were taken at 6 days. Small pooled library volume differences chiefly drove per-sample TCR yield variation. Study findings and constraints: After DPC sensitization, TCRs above 1 in 1000 frequency showed no change.

V lost 3 bases and J 6 bases, leaving 9 bases between the germline ends. This CDR3 contains 13 residues. Germline V gene sequence: CDR1 SGHTA, CDR2 FQGNSA. TCRdb called the RACE reads again in MiXCR, with one record for every CDR3 protein. The sample shows around 360,000 distinct CDR3 sequences, nearly 6.5% of them seen only once. Time point specified: patch test 2, 6 weeks after DPC sensitization. Treatment reported: therapeutic diphenylcyclopropenone sensitization with weekly scalp DPC. Patients had alopecia, were aged 18 to 70, and were not pregnant. The material sequenced was whole blood, taken in connection with sensitization to the hapten diphenylcyclopropenone (DPC). The TCR comes from a woman aged 18-29 years with alopecia areata. Some clones in this sample may be carry-over from other donors' samples. The chain joins TRBV7-2 to TRBJ2-1; no clear D. This CDR3 is CASSFVTFNEQFF. The CDR3 region has the DNA TGTGCCAGCAGCTTCGTCACATTCAATGAGCAGTTCTTC. Full variable domain (remainder filled in from reference TRBV7-2 and TRBJ2-1): GAGVSQSPSNKVTEKGKDVELRCDPISGHTALYWYRQSLGQGLEFLIYFQGNSAPDKSGLPSDRFSAERTGGSVSTLTIQRTQQEDSAVYLCASSFVTFNEQFFGPGTRLTVL.